Presented here are 21 T cell receptor beta chains from one specimen sequenced in a study of blood T cell repertoires in COVID-19. Some clones are missing from TCRdb's copy, which holds only in-frame ones; the method was immunoSEQ multiplex PCR. The sample lists a few hundred thousand clones, more than 75% seen once, with more than 1% in the top ten. Source material: PBMCs or T cells enriched from blood (not recorded which). Receptors originate from a young woman who had recovered from COVID-19.

The chain employs TRBV4-1 and TRBJ2-2, with 9 bases fitting TRBD1. Germline-derived CDR1 and CDR2 are MGHRA and YSYEKL. The trim removed 2 bases at V and 5 bases at J, leaving 6 bases unmatched. The CDR3 has 16 residues. CDR3 DNA: TGCGCCAGCAGCCAACCCGGGACAGGGCGTACCGGGGAGCTGTTTTTT. This codes for CASSQPGTGRTGELFF.

CDR3 sequence: CASSPRTGGPYEQYF. The CDR3 DNA follows: TGTGCCAGCTCACCGCGGACAGGGGGTCCCTACGAGCAGTACTTC. This chain uses TRBV18 with TRBJ2-7, with 10 bases lining up with TRBD1. The V and J ends lost 3 bases and 2 bases, in that order; junction bases with no gene match: 4. The CDR3 sequence is 15 residues long. Looked up from germline, CDR1 is KGHSH and CDR2 is LQKENI.

The chain employs TRBV4-1 and TRBJ1-1; the match to TRBD1 covers 7 bases. CDR1 and CDR2 (germline): MGHRA, YSYEKL. The junction had 3 bases not matched to a gene; V was cut back by 1 base and J by 4 bases. This CDR3 is built from 14 residues. CDR3: CASSQVTGATEAFF. CDR3 bases: TGCGCCAGCAGCCAAGTTACAGGGGCCACTGAAGCTTTCTTT.

The chain is built from TRBV28 and TRBJ2-1, with D possibly TRBD2 on 7 matching bases. V was trimmed by 2 bases and J by 0 bases, leaving 17 bases between them. The CDR3 has 18 amino acids. Germline V CDR1 and CDR2: MDHEN, SYDVKM. The CDR3 DNA is TGTGCCAGCAGTTTACAATTCGCGGGGGCCAGCTCCTACAATGAGCAGTTCTTC. Encoded protein: CASSLQFAGASSYNEQFF. Combining the CDR3 with reference TRBV28 and TRBJ2-1 gives the whole variable domain DVKVTQSSRYLVKRTGEKVFLECVQDMDHENMFWYRQDPGLGLRLIYFSYDVKMKEKGDIPEGYSVSREKKERFSLILESASTNQTSMYLCASSLQFAGASSYNEQFFGPGTRLTVL.

V usage is TRBV3-1 (or the pseudogene TRBV3-2) and J usage is TRBJ1-5; D ambiguous. The CDR3 has 16 residues. The ends were cut back, 0 bases at V and 3 bases at J, with 12 bases in the middle. Germline CDR1 and CDR2: LGHDT and YNNKEL (reference sequence). CDR3 sequence: CASSQDRGDFNQPQHF. The CDR3 DNA reads TGTGCCAGCAGCCAAGATCGAGGAGACTTCAATCAGCCCCAGCATTTT.

CDR3 residues: CATRLAGGPSRRGEQFF. The CDR3 DNA follows: TGTGCCACCCGACTAGCGGGGGGGCCGTCGAGGCGCGGTGAGCAGTTCTTC. V and J are TRBV18 and TRBJ2-1, with 14 nucleotides matching TRBD2. The trim removed 10 bases at V and 9 bases at J, leaving 17 bases unmatched. This CDR3 is 17 amino acids long. Germline V CDR1 and CDR2: KGHSH, LQKENI.

CDR3 in amino acids: CASSLGVSEAFF. The CDR3 nucleotides read TGTGCCAGCAGTCTAGGCGTAAGTGAAGCTTTCTTT. The chain recombines TRBV2 with TRBJ1-1; no reliable D call. V lost 5 bases and J 7 bases, leaving 11 bases between the germline ends. Germline assignment: CDR1 SNHLY and CDR2 FYNNEI. The CDR3 spans 12 residues.

J is TRBJ2-2 and V is TRBV5-6; 8 bases align to TRBD2. This CDR3 is built from 16 residues. J lost 6 bases, V lost 3 bases, and 10 bases had no gene match. Germline V CDR1 and CDR2: SGHDT, YYEEEE. The chain's CDR3 is CASSSGTSWDAGELFF. The CDR3 nucleotides read TGTGCCAGCAGCTCCGGGACTAGTTGGGATGCCGGGGAGCTGTTTTTT. Supplemented by reference TRBV5-6 and TRBJ2-2, the full variable domain reads DAGVTQSPTHLIKTRGQQVTLRCSPKSGHDTVSWYQQALGQGPQFIFQYYEEEERQRGNFPDRFSGHQFPNYSSELNVNALLLGDSALYLCASSSGTSWDAGELFFGEGSRLTVL.

This chain links TRBV5-6 with TRBJ1-2; D not certain. The CDR3 runs to 14 residues. Germline values: CDR1 SGHDT, CDR2 YYEEEE. V gave up 5 bases and J gave up 5 bases, with 16 bases separating them. In DNA, the CDR3 is TGTGCCAGCAGGAAAGCGGGCCCTTCATATGGCTACACCTTC. Amino acids: CASRKAGPSYGYTF.

The chain is built from TRBV4-1 and TRBJ1-6; D remains unclear. This CDR3 is 16 amino acids long. Trimming stripped 0 bases from V and 6 bases from J, with 12 bases between. CDR1 MGHRA and CDR2 YSYEKL come from the germline V gene. The CDR3 region has the DNA TGCGCCAGCAGCCAAGAGAACCACCTACTTAATTCACCCCTCCACTTT. This gives the protein CASSQENHLLNSPLHF.

The J gene is TRBJ1-2, the V gene TRBV11-2, with TRBD1 matching 8 bases. Trimming at V came to 1 base and at J to 5 bases, leaving 0 bases not matched to a gene. Germline loops: CDR1 SGHAT, CDR2 FQNNGV. The CDR3 consists of 13 residues. Here the CDR3 reads CASSLGTGYGYTF. The CDR3 nucleotides are TGTGCCAGCAGCTTAGGGACAGGGTATGGCTACACCTTC.

The chain uses TRBV7-9 and TRBJ2-7; tentatively, D is TRBD1 (5 bases). The CDR3 totals 14 residues. The germline gives CDR1 SEHNR, CDR2 FQNEAQ (reference sequence). V was shortened by 4 bases and J by 0 bases, with 10 bases between the two germline ends. Written as DNA, the CDR3 is TGTGCCAGCAGCTCCACCCAGGGCTCCTACGAGCAGTACTTC. Translated, it gives CASSSTQGSYEQYF.

The chain uses TRBV11-2 and TRBJ2-7; 10 bases fit TRBD2. Germline-derived CDR1 and CDR2 are SGHAT and FQNNGV. The CDR3 has 15 residues. Losses at the gene ends were 0 bases for V and 2 bases for J; bases not matched to a gene: 1. The CDR3 spells CASSLESGGAYEQYF. DNA for the CDR3: TGTGCCAGCAGCTTAGAGAGCGGGGGGGCCTACGAGCAGTACTTC.

The V and J genes are TRBV25-1 and TRBJ1-1; no reliable D call. V gave up 4 bases and J gave up 4 bases, with 10 bases separating them. The CDR3 runs to 13 residues. Germline loops: CDR1 MGHDK, CDR2 SYGVNS. CDR3 in DNA: TGTGCCAGCAGTGCCAAGGAGGCCACTGAAGCTTTCTTT. It codes for CASSAKEATEAFF.

The chain joins TRBV19 to TRBJ1-1; D is unresolved. Trimming cost V 4 bases and J 9 bases, with 12 bases left between them. Germline V gene lookup returns CDR1 LNHDA and CDR2 SQIVND (reference sequence). There are 12 residues in the CDR3. In DNA form, the CDR3 reads TGTGCCAGTAGTACGAAGAGGGCTCAAGCTTTCTTT. This codes for CASSTKRAQAFF.

V usage is TRBV3-1 (or the pseudogene TRBV3-2) and J usage is TRBJ2-2; no clear D gene. Trimming took 4 bases from V and 2 from J, leaving 11 bases between them. The CDR3 contains 15 residues. Germline CDR1 is LGHDT and CDR2 is YNNKEL (reference sequence). This CDR3 reads CASSLRSPNTGELFF. CDR3 DNA: TGTGCCAGCAGCCTCAGGTCGCCAAACACCGGGGAGCTGTTTTTT.

The rearrangement links TRBV2 to TRBJ2-7; 12 nucleotides match TRBD2. With V trimmed by 7 bases and J by 3 bases, 4 bases remained unmatched. This CDR3 has 14 amino acids. Germline V lookup: CDR1 SNHLY, CDR2 FYNNEI. The DNA for the CDR3 is TGTGCCAGCACCCCACTAGCGGGAGGCTACGAGCAGTACTTC. Its protein is CASTPLAGGYEQYF.

J is TRBJ2-1 and V is TRBV5-5; the D gene is possibly TRBD2 (6 bases). The CDR3 consists of 14 residues. Trimming left V 4 bases short and J 8 bases short, with 16 bases between. CDR1 is SGHKS, CDR2 YYEKEE, per germline (reference sequence). The CDR3 DNA is TGTGCCAGCAGCATCCCTGGAGGGTACTATGAGCAGTTCTTC. This sequence encodes CASSIPGGYYEQFF.

The rearrangement uses TRBV27 and TRBJ2-5; maybe TRBD1 (6 bases). CDR1 and CDR2 from the germline V gene are MNHEY and SMNVEV (reference sequence). V dropped 2 bases and J dropped 0 bases, with 7 bases sitting between them. CDR3 length: 14 amino acids. The CDR3 loop reads CASSLGQNQETQYF. The CDR3 DNA sequence: TGTGCCAGCAGTTTAGGACAGAACCAAGAGACCCAGTACTTC.

The rearrangement uses TRBV5-8 and TRBJ1-2; weak D call: TRBD1 (6 bases). Trimming took off 3 bases at V and 7 bases at J, with 13 bases between the two ends. CDR3 length: 13 amino acids. The germline V gene has CDR1 SGHTS and CDR2 YDEGEE. The CDR3: CASSWGARGGYTF. DNA for the CDR3: TGTGCCAGCAGCTGGGGTGCCAGGGGTGGCTACACCTTC. The complete variable domain, with remaining parts taken from reference TRBV5-8 and TRBJ1-2, reads EAGVTQSPTHLIKTRGQQATLRCSPISGHTSVYWYQQALGLGLQFLLWYDEGEERNRGNFPPRFSGRQFPNYSSELNVNALELEDSALYLCASSWGARGGYTFGSGTRLTVV.

The chain employs TRBV6-5 and TRBJ1-1; D gene uncertain. This CDR3 has 13 residues. V shed 6 bases and J shed 4 bases, with 12 bases lying between them. CDR1 is MNHEY and CDR2 is SVGAGI in the germline V gene. CDR3 region: CASSSPPGTEAFF. The CDR3, as DNA: TGTGCCAGCAGCTCACCGCCCGGCACTGAAGCTTTCTTT.